The T cell receptor (beta chain) described here comes from a study of T cell responses to AZD1222 COVID-19 vaccine. Sequencing used immunoSEQ multiplex PCR; TCRdb keeps in-frame clones, though not all of them. The table lists 150,000 to 200,000 clones, under 95% of them singletons. CDR3 length equals 15 residues. Trimming removed 5 bases from V and 4 bases from J; junction bases left unmatched: 7. In germline, CDR1 is MNHEY, CDR2 SVGAGI. The material was peripheral blood, obtained 28 days after the second AZD1222 dose. The chain combines TRBV6-5 with TRBJ1-5, with 8 bases that match TRBD1. The sequence derives from an adult who received the AZD1222 COVID-19 vaccine. CDR3 protein: CASSPGQERNQPQHF. In DNA, the CDR3 is TGTGCCAGCAGTCCGGGACAGGAGCGAAATCAGCCCCAGCATTTT.